This TCR beta chain was observed in a study of T cells in Graves' hyperthyroidism and ophthalmopathy. Germline values: CDR1 SGHNT, CDR2 YYREEE (reference sequence). The CDR3 contains 13 residues. After removal of 4 bases from V and 8 bases from J, the junction contained 7 bases not matched to a gene. TCR beta CDR3 regions were amplified from RNA transcripts. The primer set for the first-round RT-PCR of the TCR CDR3 was HTBI. TCRdb itself ran the multiplex PCR reads through MiXCR, one entry per CDR3 protein. Of 250,000 to 300,000 distinct CDR3 sequences listed, roughly 13% are singletons. Any patient presenting with uncontrolled infection, other autoimmune disease, pregnancy or lactation was left out. This clonotype was picked up a small number of times.

Sequencing was performed on blood. V gene TRBV5-4 combines with J gene TRBJ1-2, with 8 bases lining up with TRBD1. This receptor was obtained from a woman aged 40 to 50 with Graves' hyperthyroidism. The CDR3 protein is CASSEQGVEGYTF. The DNA for the CDR3 is TGTGCCAGCAGCGAACAGGGGGTGGAAGGCTACACCTTC.